One T cell receptor beta chain is described in this entry. The antigen is undetermined. Clones were read by immunoSEQ multiplex PCR, and TCRdb kept only the in-frame ones, dropping some. Of under 1 million clones in the sample, 95% to 97% were seen once. The source of the sample is a study of shared clonotypes between healthy human individuals. Overall study results and limits: Sampling included only blood; tissue repertoires likely differ. Among non-shared clonotypes, generation probabilities were lower than among those shared by all four donors.

The CDR3 is 15 amino acids. Germline-derived CDR1 and CDR2 are MNHEY and SMNVEV (reference sequence). V lost 4 bases to trimming and J lost 6 bases; unmatched junction nucleotides: 6. In the naive CD8 group, cells lacked CD45RO and were positively selected for CCR7, so terminally differentiated effector memory CD45RA+ cells were left out. The sequenced sample consisted of naive CD8+ T cells sorted from blood. The origin of this receptor is a man aged 25-45 years in good health. The chain recombines TRBV27 with TRBJ2-3, with 11 bases lining up with TRBD2. CDR3 protein: CASSWGTSGGDTQYF. In nucleotides, the CDR3 is TGTGCCAGCAGTTGGGGGACTAGCGGAGGCGATACGCAGTATTTT.